This T cell receptor (beta chain) is drawn from a study of blood T cell repertoires in COVID-19. The method was immunoSEQ multiplex PCR; TCRdb's version includes in-frame clones alone and lacks a portion of them. The sample has just under 250,000 clones; 75% to 90% are singletons. CDR1 SGHNT and CDR2 YYREEE come from the germline V gene (reference sequence). After removal of 2 bases from V and 3 bases from J, the junction contained 8 bases not matched to a gene. The CDR3 is made up of 15 amino acids. The V call is TRBV5-4, the J call TRBJ2-7, with 7 bases identical to TRBD2. Input material: peripheral blood. The receptor was isolated from a woman aged 25 to 39 who had recovered from COVID-19. As DNA, the CDR3 is TGTGCCAGCAGCTTTATGGGGGGGGAAAACTACGAGCAGTACTTC. It codes for CASSFMGGENYEQYF.